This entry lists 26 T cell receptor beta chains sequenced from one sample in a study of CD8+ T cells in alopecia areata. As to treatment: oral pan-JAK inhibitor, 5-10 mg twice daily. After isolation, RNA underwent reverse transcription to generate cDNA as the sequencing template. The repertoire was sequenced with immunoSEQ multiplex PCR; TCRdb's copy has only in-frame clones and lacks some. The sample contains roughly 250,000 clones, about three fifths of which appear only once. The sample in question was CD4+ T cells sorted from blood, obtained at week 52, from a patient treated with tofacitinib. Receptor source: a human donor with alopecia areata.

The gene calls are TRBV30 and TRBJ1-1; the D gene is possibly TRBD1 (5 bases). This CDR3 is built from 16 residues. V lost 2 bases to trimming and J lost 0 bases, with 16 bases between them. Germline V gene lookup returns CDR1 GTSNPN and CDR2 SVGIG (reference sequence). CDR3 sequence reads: CAWSSDPGFMNTEAFF. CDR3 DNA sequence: TGTGCCTGGAGTAGCGATCCAGGGTTCATGAACACTGAAGCTTTCTTT.

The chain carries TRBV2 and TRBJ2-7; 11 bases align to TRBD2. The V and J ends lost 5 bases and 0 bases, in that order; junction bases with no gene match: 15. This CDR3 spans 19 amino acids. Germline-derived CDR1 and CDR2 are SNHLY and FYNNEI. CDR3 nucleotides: TGTGCCAGCAGTCTGTTATCTAGCGGGGGGCTTCTAAGCTCCTACGAGCAGTACTTC. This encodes CASSLLSSGGLLSSYEQYF.

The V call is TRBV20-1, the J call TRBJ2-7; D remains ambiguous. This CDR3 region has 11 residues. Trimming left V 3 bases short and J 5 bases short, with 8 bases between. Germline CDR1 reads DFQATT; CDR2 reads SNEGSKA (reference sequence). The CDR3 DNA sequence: TGCAGTGCTAGCGTGGCCCACGAGCAGTACTTC. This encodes CSASVAHEQYF.

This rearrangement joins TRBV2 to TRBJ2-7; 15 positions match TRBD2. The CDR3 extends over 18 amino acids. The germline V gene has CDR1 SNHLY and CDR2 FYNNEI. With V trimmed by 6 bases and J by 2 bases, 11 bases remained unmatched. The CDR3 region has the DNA TGTGCCAGCAGCGGGACTAGCGGGGGGCTCGGTGGGCCCTACGAGCAGTACTTC. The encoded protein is CASSGTSGGLGGPYEQYF.

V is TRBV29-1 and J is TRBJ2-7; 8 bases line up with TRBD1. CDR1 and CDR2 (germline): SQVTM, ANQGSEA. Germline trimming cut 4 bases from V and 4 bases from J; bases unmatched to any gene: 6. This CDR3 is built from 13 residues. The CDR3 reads CSVGDRGPYEQYF. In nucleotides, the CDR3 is TGCAGCGTTGGAGACAGGGGCCCATACGAGCAGTACTTC.

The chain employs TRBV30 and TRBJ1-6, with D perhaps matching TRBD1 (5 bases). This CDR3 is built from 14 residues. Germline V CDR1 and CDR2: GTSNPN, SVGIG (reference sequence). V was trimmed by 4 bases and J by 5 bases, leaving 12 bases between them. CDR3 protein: CAWTGSRNNSPLHF. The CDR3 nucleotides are TGTGCCTGGACAGGGAGCAGAAATAATTCACCCCTCCACTTT.

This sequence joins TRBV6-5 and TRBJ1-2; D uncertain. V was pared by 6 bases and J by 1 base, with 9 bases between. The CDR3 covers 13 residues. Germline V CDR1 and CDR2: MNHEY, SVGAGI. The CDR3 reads CASRDVGNYGYTF. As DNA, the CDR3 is TGTGCCAGCAGGGACGTGGGTAACTATGGCTACACCTTC.

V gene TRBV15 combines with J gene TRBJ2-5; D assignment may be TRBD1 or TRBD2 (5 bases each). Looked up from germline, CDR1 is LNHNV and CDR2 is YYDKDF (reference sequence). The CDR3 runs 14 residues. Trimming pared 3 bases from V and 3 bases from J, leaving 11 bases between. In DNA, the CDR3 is TGTGCCACCAGCAGGAGGGGCACAGAAGAGACCCAGTACTTC. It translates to CATSRRGTEETQYF.

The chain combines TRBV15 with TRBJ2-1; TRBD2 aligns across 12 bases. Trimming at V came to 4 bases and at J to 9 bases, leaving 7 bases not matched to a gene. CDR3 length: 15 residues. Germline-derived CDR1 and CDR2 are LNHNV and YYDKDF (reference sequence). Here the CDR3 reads CATSILAGGAGEQFF. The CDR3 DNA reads TGTGCCACCAGCATACTAGCGGGGGGCGCCGGTGAGCAGTTCTTC.

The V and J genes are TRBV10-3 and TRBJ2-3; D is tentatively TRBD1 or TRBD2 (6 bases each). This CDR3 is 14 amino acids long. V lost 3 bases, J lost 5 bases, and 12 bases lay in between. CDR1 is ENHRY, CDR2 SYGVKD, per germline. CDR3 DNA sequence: TGTGCCATCAGTGAACAGGGCGGGAAAGATACGCAGTATTTT. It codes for CAISEQGGKDTQYF.

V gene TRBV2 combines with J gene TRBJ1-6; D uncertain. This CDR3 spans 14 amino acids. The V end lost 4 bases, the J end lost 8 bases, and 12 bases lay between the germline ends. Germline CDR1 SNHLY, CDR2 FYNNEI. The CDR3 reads CASSVQRIDSPLHF. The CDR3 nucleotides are TGTGCCAGCAGTGTACAGAGAATCGATTCACCCCTCCACTTT. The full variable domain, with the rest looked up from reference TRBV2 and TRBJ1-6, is EPEVTQTPSHQVTQMGQEVILRCVPISNHLYFYWYRQILGQKVEFLVSFYNNEISEKSEIFDDQFSVERPDGSNFTLKIRSTKLEDSAMYFCASSVQRIDSPLHFGNGTRLTVT.

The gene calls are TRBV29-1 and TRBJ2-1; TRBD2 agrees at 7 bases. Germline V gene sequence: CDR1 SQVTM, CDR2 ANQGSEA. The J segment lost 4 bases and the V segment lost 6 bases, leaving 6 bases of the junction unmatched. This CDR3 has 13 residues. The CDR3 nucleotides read TGCAGCGTGGACGGGACTAAATACAATGAGCAGTTCTTC. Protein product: CSVDGTKYNEQFF.

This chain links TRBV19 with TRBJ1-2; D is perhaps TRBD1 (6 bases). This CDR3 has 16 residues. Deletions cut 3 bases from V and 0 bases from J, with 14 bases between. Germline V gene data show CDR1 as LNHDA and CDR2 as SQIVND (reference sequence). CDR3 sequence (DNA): TGTGCCAGTAGTATGTGGCAGGGGAACCCTAACTATGGCTACACCTTC. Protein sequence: CASSMWQGNPNYGYTF.

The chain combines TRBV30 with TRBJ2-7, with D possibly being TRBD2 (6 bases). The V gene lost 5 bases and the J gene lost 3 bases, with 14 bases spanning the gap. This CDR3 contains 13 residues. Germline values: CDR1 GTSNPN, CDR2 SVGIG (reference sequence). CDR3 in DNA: TGTGCCTGGGGTCGGTGGAGGGACTACGAGCAGTACTTC. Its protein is CAWGRWRDYEQYF. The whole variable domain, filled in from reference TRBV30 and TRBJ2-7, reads SQTIHQWPATLVQPVGSPLSLECTVEGTSNPNLYWYRQAAGRGLQLLFYSVGIGQISSEVPQNLSASRPQDRQFILSSKKLLLSDSGFYLCAWGRWRDYEQYFGPGTRLTVT.

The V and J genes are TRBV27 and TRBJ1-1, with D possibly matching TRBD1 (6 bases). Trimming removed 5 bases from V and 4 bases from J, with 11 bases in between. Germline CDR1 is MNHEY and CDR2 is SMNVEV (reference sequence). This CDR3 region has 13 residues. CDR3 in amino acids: CASSPRTVTEAFF. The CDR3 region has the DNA TGTGCCAGCAGTCCGAGGACAGTCACTGAAGCTTTCTTT.

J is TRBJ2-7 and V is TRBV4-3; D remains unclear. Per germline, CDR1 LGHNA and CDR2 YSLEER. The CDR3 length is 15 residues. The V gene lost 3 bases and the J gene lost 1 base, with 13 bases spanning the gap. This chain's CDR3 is CASSHSLTESYEQYF. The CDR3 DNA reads TGCGCCAGCAGCCATTCCCTGACCGAATCCTACGAGCAGTACTTC.

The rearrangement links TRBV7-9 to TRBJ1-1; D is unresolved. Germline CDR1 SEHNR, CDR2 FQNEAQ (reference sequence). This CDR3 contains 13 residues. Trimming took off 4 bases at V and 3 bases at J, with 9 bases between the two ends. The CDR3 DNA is TGTGCCAGCAGCTCCCAGTTGTACACTGAAGCTTTCTTT. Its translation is CASSSQLYTEAFF. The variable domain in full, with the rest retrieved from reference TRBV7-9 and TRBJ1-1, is DTGVSQNPRHKITKRGQNVTFRCDPISEHNRLYWYRQTLGQGPEFLTYFQNEAQLEKSRLLSDRFSAERPKGSFSTLEIQRTEQGDSAMYLCASSSQLYTEAFFGQGTRLTVV.

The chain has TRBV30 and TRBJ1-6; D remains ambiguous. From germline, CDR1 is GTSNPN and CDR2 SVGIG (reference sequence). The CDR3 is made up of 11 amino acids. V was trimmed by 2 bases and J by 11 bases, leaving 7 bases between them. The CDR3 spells CAWSIGPPLHF. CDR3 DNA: TGTGCCTGGAGTATAGGACCACCCCTCCACTTT.

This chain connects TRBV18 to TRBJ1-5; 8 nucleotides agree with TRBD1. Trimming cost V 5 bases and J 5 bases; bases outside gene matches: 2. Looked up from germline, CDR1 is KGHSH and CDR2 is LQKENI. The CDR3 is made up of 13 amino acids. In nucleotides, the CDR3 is TGTGCCAGCTCAGTCAGGGGGCATCAGCCCCAGCATTTT. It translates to CASSVRGHQPQHF.

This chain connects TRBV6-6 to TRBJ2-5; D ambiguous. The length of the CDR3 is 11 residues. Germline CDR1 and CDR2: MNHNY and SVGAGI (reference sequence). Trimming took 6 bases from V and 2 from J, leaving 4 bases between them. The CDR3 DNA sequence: TGTGCCAGCAGCCAACAAGAGACCCAGTACTTC. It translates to CASSQQETQYF.

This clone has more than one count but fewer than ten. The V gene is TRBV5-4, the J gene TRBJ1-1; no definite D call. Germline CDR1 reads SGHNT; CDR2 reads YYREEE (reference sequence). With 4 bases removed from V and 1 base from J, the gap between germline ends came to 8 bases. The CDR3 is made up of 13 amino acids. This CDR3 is CASSPMGNTEAFF. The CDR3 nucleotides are TGTGCCAGCAGCCCCATGGGGAACACTGAAGCTTTCTTT.

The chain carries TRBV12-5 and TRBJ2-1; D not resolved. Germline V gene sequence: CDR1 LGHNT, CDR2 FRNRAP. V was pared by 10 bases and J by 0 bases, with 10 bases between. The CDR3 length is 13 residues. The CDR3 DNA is TGTGCTACCAATCCGGGCTCCTACAATGAGCAGTTCTTC. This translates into CATNPGSYNEQFF.

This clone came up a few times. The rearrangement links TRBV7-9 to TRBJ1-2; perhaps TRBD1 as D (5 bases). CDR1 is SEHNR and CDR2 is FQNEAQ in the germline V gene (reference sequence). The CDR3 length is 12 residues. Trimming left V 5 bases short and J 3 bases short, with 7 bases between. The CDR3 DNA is TGTGCCAGCAGCCGGGGGGACTATGGCTACACCTTC. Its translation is CASSRGDYGYTF.

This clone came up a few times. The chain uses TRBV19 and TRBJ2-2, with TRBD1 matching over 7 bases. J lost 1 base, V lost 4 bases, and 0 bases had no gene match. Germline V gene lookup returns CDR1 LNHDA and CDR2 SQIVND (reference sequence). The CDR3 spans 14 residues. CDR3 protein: CASSRTGNTGELFF. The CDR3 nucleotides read TGTGCCAGTAGTAGGACAGGGAACACCGGGGAGCTGTTTTTT.

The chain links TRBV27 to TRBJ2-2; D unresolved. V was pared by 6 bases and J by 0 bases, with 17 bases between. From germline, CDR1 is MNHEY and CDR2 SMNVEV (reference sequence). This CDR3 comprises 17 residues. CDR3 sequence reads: CASRFLGGEANTGELFF. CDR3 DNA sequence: TGTGCCAGCAGATTCCTCGGTGGCGAAGCGAACACCGGGGAGCTGTTTTTT.

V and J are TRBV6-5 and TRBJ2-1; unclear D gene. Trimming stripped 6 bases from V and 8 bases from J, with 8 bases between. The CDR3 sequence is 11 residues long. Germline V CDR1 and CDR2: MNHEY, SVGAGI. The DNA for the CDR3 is TGTGCCAGCAGGCAGCGAGATGAGCAGTTCTTC. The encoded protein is CASRQRDEQFF.